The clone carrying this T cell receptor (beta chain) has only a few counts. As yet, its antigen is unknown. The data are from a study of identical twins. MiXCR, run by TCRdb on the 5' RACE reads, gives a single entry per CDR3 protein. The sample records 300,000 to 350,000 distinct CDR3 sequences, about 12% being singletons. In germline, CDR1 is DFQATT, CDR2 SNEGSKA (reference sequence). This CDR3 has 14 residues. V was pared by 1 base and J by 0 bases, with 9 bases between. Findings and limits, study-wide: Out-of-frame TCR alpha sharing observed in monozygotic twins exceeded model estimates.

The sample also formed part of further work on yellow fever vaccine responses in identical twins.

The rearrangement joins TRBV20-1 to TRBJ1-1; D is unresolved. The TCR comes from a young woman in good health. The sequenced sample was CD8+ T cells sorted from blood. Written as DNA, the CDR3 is TGCAGTGCTAGAGTCGAACGACTGAACACTGAAGCTTTCTTT. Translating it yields CSARVERLNTEAFF.